These 14 T cell receptor beta chains came from one sample sequenced in a study of beta chain features in type 1 diabetes. Isolated RNA was reverse transcribed in full, so expressed TCRB transcripts were sequenced. Repertoires were generated with immunoSEQ multiplex PCR, while TCRdb's copy carries only in-frame clones and drops some. This table has about 370,000 clones, over 9% appearing once. Study conclusions and caveats: Researchers report that Type 1 diabetes patients had moderately but significantly shorter TCRB CDR3s across all four CD4+ subsets.

These TCRs' antigens remain unknown. The sample consisted of central memory CD4+ T cells from blood. The source is a man aged 30 to 45 with type 1 diabetes.

A word on this clone: Sequence at one end of the junction differs from germline and may be a read error. This sample also contains other DNA sequences that code for the same CDR3. The chain uses TRBV18 and TRBJ2-3, with D tentatively TRBD1 (6 bases). Germline CDR1 and CDR2: KGHSH and LQKENI. There are 14 residues in the CDR3. CDR3 nucleotide sequence: TGTGCCAGCTCTCCACAGGGCGGCACAGATACGCAGTATTTT. As protein: CASSPQGGTDTQYF.

The rearrangement joins TRBV27 to TRBJ2-3; D ambiguous. Trimming removed 6 bases at V and 0 bases at J, with 10 bases between. This CDR3 is built from 14 residues. Germline CDR1 is MNHEY and CDR2 is SMNVEV (reference sequence). The CDR3 sequence: CASRPTISTDTQYF. As DNA, the CDR3 is TGTGCCAGCAGGCCGACAATTAGCACAGATACGCAGTATTTT.

The V call is TRBV4-1, the J call TRBJ2-3; the match to TRBD2 covers 13 bases. The V segment lost 6 bases and the J segment 2 bases; nucleotides outside the gene matches: 8. Germline values: CDR1 MGHRA, CDR2 YSYEKL. The CDR3 is 17 amino acids. Here the CDR3 DNA reads TGCGCCAGCAGGGCCGGGACTAGCGGGGACCACACAGATACGCAGTATTTT. Translation: CASRAGTSGDHTDTQYF.

CDR3 nucleotides: TGCGCCAGCAGCTCCGAGGGGACCGGAAGGGGCACTGAAGCTTTCTTT. Translating gives CASSSEGTGRGTEAFF. This chain links TRBV5-1 with TRBJ1-1, with TRBD1 as a possible D gene (5 bases). Germline-derived CDR1 and CDR2 are SGHRS and YFSETQ. CDR3 length: 16 residues. Trimming took off 3 bases at V and 4 bases at J, with 19 bases between the two ends.

Only a few counts were recorded for this clone. J is TRBJ2-7 and V is TRBV6-6, with no clear D. Per the germline V gene, CDR1 is MNHNY and CDR2 is SVGAGI (reference sequence). This CDR3 is built from 13 residues. The germline V and J ends were trimmed by 0 bases and 6 bases, with 9 bases remaining between them. CDR3 in DNA: TGTGCCAGCAGTTACTCTGCGTCGGTCGAGCAGTACTTC. It yields the protein CASSYSASVEQYF.

This sequence joins TRBV15 and TRBJ2-2, with 14 bases identical to TRBD2. Unmatched junction bases numbered 17, after V lost 5 bases and J lost 6 bases. The CDR3 length is 20 residues. Per the germline V gene, CDR1 is LNHNV and CDR2 is YYDKDF (reference sequence). The CDR3 region has the DNA TGTGCCACCAGCTCCCGAGGGGGGACTAGCGGGAGAGGAGGCCCCGGGGAGCTGTTTTTT. Translation gives CATSSRGGTSGRGGPGELFF.

This clone has just a few counts. The chain couples TRBV9 to TRBJ1-1; the match to TRBD1 covers 8 bases. The CDR3 runs 15 residues. After removal of 0 bases from V and 3 bases from J, the junction contained 4 bases not matched to a gene. Germline V gene data show CDR1 as SGDLS and CDR2 as YYNGEE. The CDR3 region is CASSVDQGADTEAFF. CDR3 coding DNA: TGTGCCAGCAGCGTAGATCAGGGGGCGGACACTGAAGCTTTCTTT.

The genes are TRBV28 and TRBJ2-7; D call uncertain. V was trimmed by 11 bases and J by 1 base, leaving 12 bases between them. Looked up from germline, CDR1 is MDHEN and CDR2 is SYDVKM. There are 12 residues in the CDR3. This CDR3 reads CASAAGSYEQYF. The CDR3 DNA sequence: TGTGCCTCAGCTGCCGGATCCTACGAGCAGTACTTC. Full variable domain (rest looked up from reference TRBV28 and TRBJ2-7): DVKVTQSSRYLVKRTGEKVFLECVQDMDHENMFWYRQDPGLGLRLIYFSYDVKMKEKGDIPEGYSVSREKKERFSLILESASTNQTSMYLCASAAGSYEQYFGPGTRLTVT.

Worth noting for this clone: The sample has other DNA sequences that encode this CDR3 too. The rearrangement links TRBV7-9 to TRBJ2-5; D is perhaps TRBD1 (5 bases). The CDR3 is 14 residues long. Germline CDR1 is SEHNR and CDR2 is FQNEAQ (reference sequence). Trimming removed 1 base from V and 1 base from J, with 7 bases in between. The DNA of the CDR3 is TGTGCCAGCAGCTTAGGGCAGGGCCAAGAGACCCAGTACTTC. Translation gives CASSLGQGQETQYF.

There are a few counts of this clone. The chain joins TRBV7-9 to TRBJ2-3; D ambiguous. The germline CDR1 and CDR2 sequences are SEHNR and FQNEAQ (reference sequence). CDR3 length: 12 amino acids. V was pared by 4 bases and J by 2 bases, with 4 bases between. The CDR3 nucleotides are TGTGCCAGCAGCTGGTACACAGATACGCAGTATTTT. The encoded protein is CASSWYTDTQYF.

The rearrangement uses TRBV7-2 and TRBJ2-5, with 8 bases lining up with TRBD2. The closer fit of TRBJ2-7 to the DNA end suggests the J call may be wrong. This CDR3 contains 16 residues. Germline CDR1 reads SGHTA; CDR2 reads FQGNSA. This CDR3 reads CASSSPQGSGKYEQYF. In DNA, the CDR3 is TGTGCCAGCAGCTCCCCCCAGGGTAGCGGGAAATACGAGCAGTACTTC.

There are a few counts of this clone. This chain connects TRBV29-1 to TRBJ1-1; D unclear. The CDR3 contains 14 residues. Trimming shortened V by 3 bases and J by 0 bases, and 11 bases separated the two germline ends. Looked up from germline, CDR1 is SQVTM and CDR2 is ANQGSEA. The CDR3 DNA sequence: TGCAGCGTTGAGTCTTGGGATATGAACACTGAAGCTTTCTTT. Its translation is CSVESWDMNTEAFF.

This clone was found a few times. The chain is built from TRBV6-4 and TRBJ2-3; D gene unclear. The CDR3 extends over 15 amino acids. V lost 7 bases and J 0 bases, leaving 14 bases between the germline ends. From germline, CDR1 is MRHNA and CDR2 SNTAGT. The CDR3 sequence: CASIYRLSSTDTQYF. The CDR3 coding sequence is TGTGCCAGCATCTACAGACTTTCTAGCACAGATACGCAGTATTTT.

The CDR3 spells CASSQGTAKGPQHF. For the CDR3, the DNA is TGTGCCAGCAGCCAAGGGACGGCGAAGGGGCCCCAGCATTTT. The rearrangement links TRBV5-5 to TRBJ1-5; D perhaps matches TRBD1 (5 bases). Trimming pared 4 bases from V and 9 bases from J, leaving 17 bases between. Germline V CDR1 and CDR2: SGHKS, YYEKEE (reference sequence). The CDR3 runs 14 residues.